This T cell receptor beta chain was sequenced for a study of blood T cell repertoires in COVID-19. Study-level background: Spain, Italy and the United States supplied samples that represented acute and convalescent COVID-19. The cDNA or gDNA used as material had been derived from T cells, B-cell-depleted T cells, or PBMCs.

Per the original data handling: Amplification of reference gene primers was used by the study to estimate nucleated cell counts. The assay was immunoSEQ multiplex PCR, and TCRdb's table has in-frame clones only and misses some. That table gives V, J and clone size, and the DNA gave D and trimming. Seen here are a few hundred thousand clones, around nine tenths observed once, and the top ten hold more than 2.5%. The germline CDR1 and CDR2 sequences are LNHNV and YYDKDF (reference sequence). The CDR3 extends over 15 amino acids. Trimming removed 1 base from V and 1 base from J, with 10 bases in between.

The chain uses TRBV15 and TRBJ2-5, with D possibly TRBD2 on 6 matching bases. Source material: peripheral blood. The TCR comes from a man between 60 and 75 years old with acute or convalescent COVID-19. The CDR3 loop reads CATSRATGGQETQYF. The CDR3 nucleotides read TGTGCCACCAGCAGAGCGACCGGGGGCCAAGAGACCCAGTACTTC.